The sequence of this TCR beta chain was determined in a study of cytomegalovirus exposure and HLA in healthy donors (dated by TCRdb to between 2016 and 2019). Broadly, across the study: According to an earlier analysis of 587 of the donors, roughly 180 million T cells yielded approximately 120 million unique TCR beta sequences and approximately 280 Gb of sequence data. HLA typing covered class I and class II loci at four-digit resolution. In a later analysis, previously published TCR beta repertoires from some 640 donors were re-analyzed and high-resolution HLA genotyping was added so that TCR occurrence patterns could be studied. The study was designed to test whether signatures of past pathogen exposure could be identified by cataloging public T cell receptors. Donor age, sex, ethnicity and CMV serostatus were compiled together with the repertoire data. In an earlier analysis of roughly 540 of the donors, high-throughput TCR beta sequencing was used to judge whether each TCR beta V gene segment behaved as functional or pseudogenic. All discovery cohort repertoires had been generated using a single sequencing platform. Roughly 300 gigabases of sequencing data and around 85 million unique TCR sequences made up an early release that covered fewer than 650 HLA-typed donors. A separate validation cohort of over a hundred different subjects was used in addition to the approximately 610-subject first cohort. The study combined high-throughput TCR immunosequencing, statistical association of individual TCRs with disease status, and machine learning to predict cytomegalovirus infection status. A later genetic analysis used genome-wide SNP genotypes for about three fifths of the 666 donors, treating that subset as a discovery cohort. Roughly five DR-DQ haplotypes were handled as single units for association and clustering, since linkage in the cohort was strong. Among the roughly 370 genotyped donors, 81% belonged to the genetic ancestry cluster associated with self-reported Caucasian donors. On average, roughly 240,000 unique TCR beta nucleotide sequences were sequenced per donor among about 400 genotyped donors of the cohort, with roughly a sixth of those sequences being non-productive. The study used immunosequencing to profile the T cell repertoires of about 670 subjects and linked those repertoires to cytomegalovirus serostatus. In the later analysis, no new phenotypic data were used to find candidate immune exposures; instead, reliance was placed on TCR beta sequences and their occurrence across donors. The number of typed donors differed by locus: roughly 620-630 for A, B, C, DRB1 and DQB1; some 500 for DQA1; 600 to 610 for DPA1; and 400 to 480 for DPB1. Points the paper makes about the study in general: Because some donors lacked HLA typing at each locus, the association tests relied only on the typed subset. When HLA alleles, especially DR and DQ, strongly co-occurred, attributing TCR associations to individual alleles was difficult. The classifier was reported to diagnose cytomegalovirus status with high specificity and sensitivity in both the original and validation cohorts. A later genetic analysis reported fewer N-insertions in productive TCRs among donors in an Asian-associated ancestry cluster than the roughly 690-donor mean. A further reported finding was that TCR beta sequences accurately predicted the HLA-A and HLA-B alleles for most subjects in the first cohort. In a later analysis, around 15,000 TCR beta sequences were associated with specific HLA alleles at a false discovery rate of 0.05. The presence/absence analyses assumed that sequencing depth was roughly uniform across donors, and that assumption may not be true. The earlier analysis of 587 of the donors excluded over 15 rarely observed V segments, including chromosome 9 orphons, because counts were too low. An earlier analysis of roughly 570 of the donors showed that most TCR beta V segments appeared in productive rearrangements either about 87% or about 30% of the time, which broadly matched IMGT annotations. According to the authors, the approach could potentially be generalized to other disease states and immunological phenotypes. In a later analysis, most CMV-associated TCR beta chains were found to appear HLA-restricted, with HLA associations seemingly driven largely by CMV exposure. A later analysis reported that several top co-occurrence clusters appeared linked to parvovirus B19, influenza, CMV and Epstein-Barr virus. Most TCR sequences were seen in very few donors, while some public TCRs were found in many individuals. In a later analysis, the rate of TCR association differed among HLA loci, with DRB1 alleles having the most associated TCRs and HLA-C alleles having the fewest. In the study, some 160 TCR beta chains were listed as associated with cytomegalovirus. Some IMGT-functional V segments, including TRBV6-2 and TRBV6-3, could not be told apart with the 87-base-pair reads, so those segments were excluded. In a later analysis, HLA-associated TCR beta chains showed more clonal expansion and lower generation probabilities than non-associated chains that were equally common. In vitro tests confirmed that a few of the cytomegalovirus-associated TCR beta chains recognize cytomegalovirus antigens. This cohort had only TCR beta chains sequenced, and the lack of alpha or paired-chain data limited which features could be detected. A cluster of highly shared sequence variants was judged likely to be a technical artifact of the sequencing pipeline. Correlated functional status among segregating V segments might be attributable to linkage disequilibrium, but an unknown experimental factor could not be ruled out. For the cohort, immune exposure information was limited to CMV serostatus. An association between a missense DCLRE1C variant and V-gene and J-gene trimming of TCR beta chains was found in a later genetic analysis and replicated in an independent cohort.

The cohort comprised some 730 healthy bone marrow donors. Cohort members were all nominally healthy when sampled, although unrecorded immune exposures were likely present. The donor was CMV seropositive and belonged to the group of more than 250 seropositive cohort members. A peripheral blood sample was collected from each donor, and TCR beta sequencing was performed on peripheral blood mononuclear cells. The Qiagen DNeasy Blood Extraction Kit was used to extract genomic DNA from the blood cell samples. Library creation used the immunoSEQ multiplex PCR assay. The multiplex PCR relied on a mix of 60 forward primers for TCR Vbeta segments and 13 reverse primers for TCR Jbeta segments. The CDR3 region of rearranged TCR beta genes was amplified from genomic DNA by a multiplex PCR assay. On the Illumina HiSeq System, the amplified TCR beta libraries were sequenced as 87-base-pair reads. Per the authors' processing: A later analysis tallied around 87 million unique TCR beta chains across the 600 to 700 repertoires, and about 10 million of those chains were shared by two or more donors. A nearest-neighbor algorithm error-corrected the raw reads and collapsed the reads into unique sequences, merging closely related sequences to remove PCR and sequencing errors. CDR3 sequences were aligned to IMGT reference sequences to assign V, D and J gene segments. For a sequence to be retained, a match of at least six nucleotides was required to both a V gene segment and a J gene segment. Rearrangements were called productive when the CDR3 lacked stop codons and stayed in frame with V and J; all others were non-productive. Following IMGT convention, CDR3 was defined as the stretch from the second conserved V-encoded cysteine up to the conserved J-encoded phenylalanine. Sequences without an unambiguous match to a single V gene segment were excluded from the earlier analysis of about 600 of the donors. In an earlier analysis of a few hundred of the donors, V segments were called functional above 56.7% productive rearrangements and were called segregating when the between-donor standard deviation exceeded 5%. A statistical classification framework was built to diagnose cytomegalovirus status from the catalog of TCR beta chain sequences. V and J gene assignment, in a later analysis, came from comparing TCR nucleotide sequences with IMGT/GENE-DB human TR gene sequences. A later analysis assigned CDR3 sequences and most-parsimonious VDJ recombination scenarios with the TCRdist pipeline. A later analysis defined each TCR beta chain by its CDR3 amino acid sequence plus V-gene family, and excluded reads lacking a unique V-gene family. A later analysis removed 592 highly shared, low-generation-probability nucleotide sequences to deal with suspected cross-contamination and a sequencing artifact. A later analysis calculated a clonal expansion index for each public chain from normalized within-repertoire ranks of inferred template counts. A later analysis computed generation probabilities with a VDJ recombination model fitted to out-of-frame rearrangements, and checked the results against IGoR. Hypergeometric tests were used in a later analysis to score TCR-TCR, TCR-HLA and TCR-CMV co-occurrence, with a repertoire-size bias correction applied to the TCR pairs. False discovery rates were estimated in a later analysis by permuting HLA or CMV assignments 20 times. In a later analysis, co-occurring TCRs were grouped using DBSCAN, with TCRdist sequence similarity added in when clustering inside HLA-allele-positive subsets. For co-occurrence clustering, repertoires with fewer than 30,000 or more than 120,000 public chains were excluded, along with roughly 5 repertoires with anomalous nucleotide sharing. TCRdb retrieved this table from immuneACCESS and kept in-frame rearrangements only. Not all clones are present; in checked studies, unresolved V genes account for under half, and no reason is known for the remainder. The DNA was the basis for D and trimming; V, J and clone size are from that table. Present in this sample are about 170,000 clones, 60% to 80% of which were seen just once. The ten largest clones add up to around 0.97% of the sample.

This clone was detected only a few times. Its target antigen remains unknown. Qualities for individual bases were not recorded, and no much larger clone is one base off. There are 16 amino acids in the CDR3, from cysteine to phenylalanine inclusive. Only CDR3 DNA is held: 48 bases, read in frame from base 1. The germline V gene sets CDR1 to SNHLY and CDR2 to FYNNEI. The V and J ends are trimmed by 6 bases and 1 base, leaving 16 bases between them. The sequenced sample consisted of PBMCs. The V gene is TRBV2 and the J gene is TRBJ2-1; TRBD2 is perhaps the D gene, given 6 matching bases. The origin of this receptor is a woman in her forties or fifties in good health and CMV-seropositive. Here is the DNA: TGTGCCAGCAGGCGATCTACCGGGACTTCCTACAATGAGCAGTTCTTC. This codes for CASRRSTGTSYNEQFF.